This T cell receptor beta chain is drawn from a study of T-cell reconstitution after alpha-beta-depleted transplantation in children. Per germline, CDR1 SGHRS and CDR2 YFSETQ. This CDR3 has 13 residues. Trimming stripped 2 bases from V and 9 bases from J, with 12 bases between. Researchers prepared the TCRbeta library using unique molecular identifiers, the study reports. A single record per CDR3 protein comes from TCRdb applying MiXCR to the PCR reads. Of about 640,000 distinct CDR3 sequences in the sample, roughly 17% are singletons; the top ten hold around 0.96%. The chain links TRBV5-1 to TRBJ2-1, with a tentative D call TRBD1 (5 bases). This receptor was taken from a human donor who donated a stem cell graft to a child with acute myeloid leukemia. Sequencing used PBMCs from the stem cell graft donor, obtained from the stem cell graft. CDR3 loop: CASSFGQGGEQFF. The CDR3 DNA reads TGCGCCAGCAGCTTCGGGCAGGGCGGTGAGCAGTTCTTC.